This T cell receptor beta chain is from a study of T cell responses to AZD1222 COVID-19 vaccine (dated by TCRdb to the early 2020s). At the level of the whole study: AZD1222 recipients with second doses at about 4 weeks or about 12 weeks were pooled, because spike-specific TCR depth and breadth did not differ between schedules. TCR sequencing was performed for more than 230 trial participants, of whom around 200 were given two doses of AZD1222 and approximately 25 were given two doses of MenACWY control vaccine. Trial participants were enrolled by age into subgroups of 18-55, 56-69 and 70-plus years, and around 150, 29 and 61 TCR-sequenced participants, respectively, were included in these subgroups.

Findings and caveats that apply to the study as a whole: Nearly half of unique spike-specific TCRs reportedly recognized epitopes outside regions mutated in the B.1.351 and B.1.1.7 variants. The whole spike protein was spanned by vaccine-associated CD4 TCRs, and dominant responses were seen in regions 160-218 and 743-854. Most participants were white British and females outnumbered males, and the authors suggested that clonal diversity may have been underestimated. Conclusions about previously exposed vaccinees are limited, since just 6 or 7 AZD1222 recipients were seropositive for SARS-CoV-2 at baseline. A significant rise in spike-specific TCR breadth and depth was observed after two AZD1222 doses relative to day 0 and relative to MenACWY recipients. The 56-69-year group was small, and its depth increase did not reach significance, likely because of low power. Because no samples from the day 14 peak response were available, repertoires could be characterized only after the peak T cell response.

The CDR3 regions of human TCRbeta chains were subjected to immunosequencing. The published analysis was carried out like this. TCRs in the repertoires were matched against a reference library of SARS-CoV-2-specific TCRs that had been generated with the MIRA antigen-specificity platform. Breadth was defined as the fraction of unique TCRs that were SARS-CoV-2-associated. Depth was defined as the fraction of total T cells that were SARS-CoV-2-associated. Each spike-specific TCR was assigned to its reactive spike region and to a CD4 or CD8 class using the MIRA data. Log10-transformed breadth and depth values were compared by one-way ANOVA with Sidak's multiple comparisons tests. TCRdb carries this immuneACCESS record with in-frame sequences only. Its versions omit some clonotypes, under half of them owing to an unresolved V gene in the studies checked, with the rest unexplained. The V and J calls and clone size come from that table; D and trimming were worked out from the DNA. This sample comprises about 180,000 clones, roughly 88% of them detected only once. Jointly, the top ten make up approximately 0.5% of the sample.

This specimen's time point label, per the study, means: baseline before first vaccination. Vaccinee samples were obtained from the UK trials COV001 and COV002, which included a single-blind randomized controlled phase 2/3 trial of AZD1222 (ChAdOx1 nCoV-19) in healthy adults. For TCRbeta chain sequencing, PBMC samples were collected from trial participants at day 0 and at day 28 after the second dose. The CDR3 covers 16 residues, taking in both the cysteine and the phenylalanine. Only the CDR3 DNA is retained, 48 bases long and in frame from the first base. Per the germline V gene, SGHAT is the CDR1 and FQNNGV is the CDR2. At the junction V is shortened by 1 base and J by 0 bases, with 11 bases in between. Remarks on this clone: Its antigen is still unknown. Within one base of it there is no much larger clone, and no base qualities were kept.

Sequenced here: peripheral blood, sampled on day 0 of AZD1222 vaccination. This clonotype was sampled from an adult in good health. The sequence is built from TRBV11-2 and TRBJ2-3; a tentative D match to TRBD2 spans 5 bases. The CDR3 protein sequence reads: CASSLGNSDSTDTQYF. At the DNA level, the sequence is TGTGCCAGCAGCTTAGGTAATAGCGATAGCACAGATACGCAGTATTTT.